This T cell receptor (beta chain) was sequenced in a study of long-term antiretroviral therapy in people with HIV (dated by TCRdb to between 2021 and 2022). With respect to the entire study: The earliest samples were collected approximately a decade before the 2015 WHO recommendation for immediate ART, a period when ART was typically delayed until CD4 counts fell. Whether ART initiation and durable HIV suppression were associated with changes in peripheral blood TRB repertoire composition and diversity was tested in a retrospective serial study. From 30 adults with confirmed HIV infection, the cohort provided approximately 210 cryopreserved PBMC samples, gathered serially across a mean of approximately six years (range 1-12). Among the approximately 30 participants with HIV, ten to eleven were female. No cross-contamination during QIAcube processing turned up in test extractions that ran a monoclonal T-cell line alongside 33 polyclonal samples.

This clone was counted once. It lacks a known antigen. Nothing much larger sits one base from this clone, and base qualities are not available. The germline V gene gives CDR1 as SGHRS and CDR2 as YFSETQ. Relative to germline, V is 4 bases shorter and J is 6 bases shorter, with 20 bases between their ends. Including cysteine and phenylalanine, the CDR3 has 15 amino acids. The kept DNA is CDR3 alone, 45 bases in frame from the first base. Participants were included only if at least one PBMC sample before ART initiation and at least two post-ART samples were available. Treatment was received in the United States of America by all participants with HIV. Cryopreserved samples of about 0.9-11 million PBMC were thawed and washed before DNA extraction. At the time of the earliest PBMC sample, participants with HIV were aged between about 20 and 55 years. PBMC samples were contributed by each participant from 1-4 timepoints before ART initiation and 2-8 timepoints after ART initiation, with a median of 7 samples. Serial HIV viral load, CD4+ T-cell count, ART history and demographic data were obtained for every participant. A Qiagen kit on a QIAcube was used to extract genomic DNA from unsorted PBMC, with samples processed in batches of 12.

The research as a whole found: Limited PBMC availability meant only the TCR beta chain was sequenced, without alpha chain pairing. ART initiation was associated with a significant increase in TRB diversity, but diversity stayed significantly below transplant donor controls even after long-term ART. The samples span the years 2004 to 2017, and the ART regimens used at that time may not be as effective as current regimens. Because cell numbers in pre-ART samples were limited, unsorted PBMC were profiled instead of sorted CD4+ and CD8+ T cells. Compared with controls, HIV repertoires had narrower CDR3 length ranges, and the network structure pointed to an antigen-experienced repertoire that shifted only slightly toward naive after ART. Expanded TRB clones identified before ART initiation dominated the repertoire at all time points, although this dominance fluctuated and declined in many PLHIV after ART. No data were available on ART adherence, viral resistance or therapy changes, limiting inferences about post-ART repertoire changes.

The immunoSEQ hsTCRB v3.0 assay was used at survey level resolution to sequence the TRB variable region. TRB sequencing targeted a depth of roughly 35,000-55,000 T-cell genomes per sample. Pooled TRB libraries were sequenced on an Illumina MiSeq with a v3 150-cycle kit. Concerning the study's data processing: Repertoire analysis was run in R within a reproducible Nextflow workflow that covered QC, data transformation and analysis. Custom analyses were implemented in LymphoSeq2, an R package for AIRR-Seq data exploration. A handful of samples that yielded fewer than 5000 total TRB sequences were excluded, so that 188 HIV repertoires were analyzed. Among the approximately 190 retained HIV repertoires, under 65 were collected before ART initiation and around 130 after ART initiation. Repertoires were downsampled to 5000 TRB nucleotide sequences, and summary statistics were averaged over 100 downsampling iterations. The analysis kept only TRB sequences whose CDR3 regions were at least seven amino acids long. Diversity was assessed using a clonality score derived from Shannon entropy and using the Gini coefficient. Repertoire networks linked the top 5000 CDR3 amino acid sequences whenever two sequences differed by an edit distance of one. For TRB CDR3 amino acid sequences, GLIPH2 was used to predict antigen specificity groups and MHC restriction. CDR3 amino acid sequences were matched against VDJdb and McPAS-TCR to flag known CMV, EBV, HIV or tissue antigen associations. Pre-ART, post-ART and control groups were compared with Wilcoxon signed-rank tests and Holm-Bonferroni correction. TCRdb mirrors the immuneACCESS table, restricted to in-frame sequences. Some clones are absent from its copies; in checked studies, under half trace to an unresolved V gene, and the reason for the others is unknown. V and J calls plus clone size are reproduced from that table; the DNA served to infer D and trimming. This sample lists approximately 27,000 clones; about 90% were detected once. About 3.6% of the sample is held by the ten biggest clonotypes.

This receptor chain uses TRBV5-1 and TRBJ2-7; TRBD2 is possibly the D segment (6 matching bases). The sample in question was unsorted PBMCs, obtained 1.8 years after starting antiretroviral therapy. This TCR derives from a woman aged 18-29 years with HIV. The DNA sequence reads TGCGCCAGCAGCAGGGACTTCTTAAGCTCTTCCGAGCAGTACTTC. Its amino acids are CASSRDFLSSSEQYF. Outside the CDR3, residues come from the reference TRBV5-1 and TRBJ2-7 proteins, so the full variable domain is: KAGVTQTPRYLIKTRGQQVTLSCSPISGHRSVSWYQQTPGQGLQFLFEYFSETQRNKGNFPGRFSGRQFSNSRSEMNVSTLELGDSALYLCASSRDFLSSSEQYFGPGTRLTVT.